This TCR beta chain was captured by sequencing in a study of shared clonotypes between healthy human individuals. This table comes from immunoSEQ multiplex PCR, and its TCRdb copy is limited to in-frame clones, with some not included. In the table there are 2.3 million or so clones, 90% to 95% of which are singletons. Trimming left V 1 base short and J 2 bases short, with 6 bases between. The CDR3 runs 13 residues. Germline loops: CDR1 SGHRS, CDR2 YFSETQ. In regard to this clone: The same CDR3 is also encoded by other DNA sequences in this sample.

The sequenced material came from naive CD4+ T cells from PBMCs. Described subset: CD45RA+ positively selected. The chain uses TRBV5-1 and TRBJ1-1, with a possible D match to TRBD1 (5 bases). The clonotype comes from a man aged 18-30 years in good health. Some clones in this sample may be carry-over from other donors' samples. The chain's CDR3 is CASSLQGNTEAFF. The CDR3 coding sequence is TGCGCCAGCAGCTTGCAGGGTAACACTGAAGCTTTCTTT.